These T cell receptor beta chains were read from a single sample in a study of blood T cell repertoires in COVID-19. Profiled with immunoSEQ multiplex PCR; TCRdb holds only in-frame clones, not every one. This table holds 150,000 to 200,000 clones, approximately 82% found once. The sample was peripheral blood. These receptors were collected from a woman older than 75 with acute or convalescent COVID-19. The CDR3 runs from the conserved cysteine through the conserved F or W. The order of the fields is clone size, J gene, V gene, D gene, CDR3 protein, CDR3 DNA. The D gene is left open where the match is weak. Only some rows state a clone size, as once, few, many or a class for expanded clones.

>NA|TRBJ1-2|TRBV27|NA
CASSSYWGEGGYTF
TGTGCCAGCAGTTCGTACTGGGGAGAAGGTGGCTACACCTTC
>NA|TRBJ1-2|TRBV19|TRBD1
CASSSPGTGYGYTF
TGTGCCAGTAGTTCCCCCGGGACAGGCTATGGCTACACCTTC
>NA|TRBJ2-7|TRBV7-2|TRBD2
CASSRTSYEQYF
TGTGCCAGCAGCCGGACTAGCTACGAGCAGTACTTC
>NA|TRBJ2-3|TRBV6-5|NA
CASSYSSSTDTQYF
TGTGCCAGCAGTTACTCCTCCAGCACAGATACGCAGTATTTT
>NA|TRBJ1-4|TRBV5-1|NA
CASSLVRPDEKLFF
TGCGCCAGCAGCTTGGTCAGGCCCGATGAAAAACTGTTTTTT
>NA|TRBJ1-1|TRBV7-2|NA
CASSPLGGAVIGTEAFF
TGTGCCAGCAGCCCACTGGGGGGGGCGGTTATAGGCACTGAAGCTTTCTTT
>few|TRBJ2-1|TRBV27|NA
CASSFGGRSNEQFF
TGTGCCAGCAGTTTTGGGGGGAGAAGCAATGAGCAGTTCTTC
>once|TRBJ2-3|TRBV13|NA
CASRVLGEDTQYF
TGTGCCAGCAGAGTCCTAGGGGAAGATACGCAGTATTTT
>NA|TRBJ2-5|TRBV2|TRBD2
CASSDGASGSGETQYF
TGTGCCAGCAGTGACGGGGCTAGCGGGAGTGGAGAGACCCAGTACTTC
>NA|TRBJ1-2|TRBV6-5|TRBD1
CASRQGHGYTF
TGTGCCAGCAGACAGGGGCATGGCTACACCTTC
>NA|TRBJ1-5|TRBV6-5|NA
CASSTTGRNQPQHF
TGTGCCAGCAGTACGACAGGTCGCAATCAGCCCCAGCATTTT
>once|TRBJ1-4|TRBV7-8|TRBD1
CASSHRQGIDEKLFF
TGTGCCAGCAGCCACCGACAGGGGATTGATGAAAAACTGTTTTTT
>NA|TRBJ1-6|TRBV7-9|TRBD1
CASRPDRDNSPLHF
TGTGCCAGCAGGCCCGACAGGGATAATTCACCCCTCCACTTT
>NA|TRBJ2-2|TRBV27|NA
CAARHRVGTGELFF
TGTGCAGCGCGGCACAGGGTAGGGACCGGGGAGCTGTTTTTT
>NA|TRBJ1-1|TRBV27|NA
CASSLSGGRNTEAFF
TGTGCCAGCAGTTTATCGGGAGGGCGCAACACTGAAGCTTTCTTT
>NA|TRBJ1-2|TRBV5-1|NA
CASSLNSLGNGYTF
TGCGCCAGCAGCCTGAACAGCCTCGGAAATGGCTACACCTTC
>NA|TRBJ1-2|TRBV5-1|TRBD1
CASSIGTGPNYGYTF
TGCGCCAGCAGCATCGGGACAGGACCTAACTATGGCTACACCTTC
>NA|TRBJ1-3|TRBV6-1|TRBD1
CASSGPGTATGNTIYF
TGTGCCAGCAGTGGCCCCGGGACAGCCACTGGAAACACCATATATTTT
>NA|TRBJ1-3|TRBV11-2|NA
CASSLSGGGGNTIYF
TGTGCCAGCAGCTTAAGTGGGGGAGGTGGAAACACCATATATTTT
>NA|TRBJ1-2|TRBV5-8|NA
CASSQTVNYGYTF
TGTGCCAGCAGCCAGACAGTTAACTATGGCTACACCTTC
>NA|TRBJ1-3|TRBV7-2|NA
CASSLQGISGNTIYF
TGTGCCAGCAGCCTCCAGGGAATCTCTGGAAACACCATATATTTT
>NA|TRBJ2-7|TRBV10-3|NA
CAISPGVGGEGGGYEQYF
TGTGCCATCAGTCCAGGTGTGGGTGGTGAGGGAGGCGGGTACGAGCAGTACTTC
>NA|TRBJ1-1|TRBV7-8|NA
CASSLGYLGSRNTEAFF
TGTGCCAGCAGCTTAGGTTATCTGGGTTCTAGGAACACTGAAGCTTTCTTT
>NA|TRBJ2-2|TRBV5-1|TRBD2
CASSLGTSGNTGELFF
TGCGCCAGCAGCTTGGGGACTAGCGGGAACACCGGGGAGCTGTTTTTT
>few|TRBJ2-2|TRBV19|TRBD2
CASSKRASGRAAGTGELFF
TGTGCCAGTAGCAAAAGGGCTAGCGGGAGGGCCGCTGGCACCGGGGAGCTGTTTTTT
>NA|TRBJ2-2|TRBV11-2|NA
CASSLALWNTGELFF
TGTGCCAGCAGCTTAGCGTTATGGAACACCGGGGAGCTGTTTTTT
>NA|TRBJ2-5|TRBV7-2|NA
CASSGAGRETQYF
TGTGCCAGCAGCGGGGCAGGGCGAGAGACCCAGTACTTC
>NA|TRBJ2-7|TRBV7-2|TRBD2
CASSGISGGAHYEQYF
TGTGCCAGCAGCGGAATTAGCGGGGGGGCCCACTACGAGCAGTACTTC
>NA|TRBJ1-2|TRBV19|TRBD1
CASSRGQGVYGYTF
TGTGCCAGTAGCCGCGGACAGGGGGTCTATGGCTACACCTTC
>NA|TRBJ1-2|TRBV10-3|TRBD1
CAISEHKGQGLYGYTF
TGTGCCATCAGTGAGCACAAGGGACAGGGTCTCTATGGCTACACCTTC
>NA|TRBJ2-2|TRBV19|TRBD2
CASSRTSGRMNTGELFF
TGTGCCAGTAGCCGGACTAGCGGGAGGATGAACACCGGGGAGCTGTTTTTT
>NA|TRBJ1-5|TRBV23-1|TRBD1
CASSQSGDRGNHQDQPQHF
TGCGCCAGCAGTCAATCGGGCGACAGGGGGAACCACCAAGATCAGCCCCAGCATTTT
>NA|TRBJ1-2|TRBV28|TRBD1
CASSSTLGGRYGYTF
TGTGCCAGCAGTTCTACCTTAGGGGGCCGCTATGGCTACACCTTC
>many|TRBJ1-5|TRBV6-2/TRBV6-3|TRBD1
CASSQTGWQPQHF
TGTGCCAGCAGCCAGACAGGGTGGCAGCCCCAGCATTTT
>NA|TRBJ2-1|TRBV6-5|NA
CASSSDRPGVKNEQFF
TGTGCCAGCAGTTCTGACCGACCGGGAGTAAAAAATGAGCAGTTCTTC
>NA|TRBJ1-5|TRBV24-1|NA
CATSDLAQGDQPQHF
TGTGCCACCAGTGATTTGGCACAGGGCGATCAGCCCCAGCATTTT
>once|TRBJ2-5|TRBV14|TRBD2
CASSQERRPGGETQYF
TGTGCCAGCAGCCAAGAACGGCGGCCGGGAGGAGAGACCCAGTACTTC
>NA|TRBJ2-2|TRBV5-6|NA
CASSFKGTLRSGELFF
TGTGCCAGCAGCTTTAAAGGGACTCTGAGGTCCGGGGAGCTGTTTTTT
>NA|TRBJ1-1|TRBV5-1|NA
CASSLDPLPNTEAFF
TGCGCCAGCAGCTTGGATCCCCTACCCAACACTGAAGCTTTCTTT
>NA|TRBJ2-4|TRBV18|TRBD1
CASSPGQAKWYF
TGTGCCAGCTCACCTGGACAGGCGAAATGGTACTTC
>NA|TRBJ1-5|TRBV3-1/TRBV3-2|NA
CASSQGTNSNQPQHF
TGTGCCAGCAGCCAGGGGACTAATAGCAATCAGCCCCAGCATTTT
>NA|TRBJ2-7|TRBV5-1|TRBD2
CASSFGRGSNYEQYF
TGCGCCAGCAGCTTCGGGCGGGGGAGCAACTACGAGCAGTACTTC
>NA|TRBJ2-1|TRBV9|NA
CASSVQGAPYNEQFF
TGTGCCAGCAGCGTTCAAGGGGCTCCCTACAATGAGCAGTTCTTC
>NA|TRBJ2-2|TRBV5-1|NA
CASSLYRNTGELFF
TGCGCCAGCAGCTTGTACAGGAACACCGGGGAGCTGTTTTTT
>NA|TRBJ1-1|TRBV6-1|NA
CASSEVRDTEAFF
TGTGCCAGCAGTGAAGTGAGGGACACTGAAGCTTTCTTT
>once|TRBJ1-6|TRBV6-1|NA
CASSEIEGENSPLHF
TGTGCCAGCAGTGAAATTGAGGGGGAGAATTCACCCCTCCACTTT
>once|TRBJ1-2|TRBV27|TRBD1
CASSLSWATGANYGYTF
TGTGCCAGCAGTTTATCATGGGCGACAGGGGCGAACTATGGCTACACCTTC
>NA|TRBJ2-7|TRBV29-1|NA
CSVSQLEAGRPYEQYF
TGCAGCGTTTCCCAGCTAGAAGCGGGCCGCCCCTACGAGCAGTACTTC
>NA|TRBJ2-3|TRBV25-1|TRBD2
CASSQNRASGSSTDTQYF
TGTGCCAGCAGTCAGAATCGGGCTAGCGGGAGCAGCACAGATACGCAGTATTTT
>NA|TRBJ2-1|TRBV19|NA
CASSRGGILYNEQFF
TGTGCCAGTAGTAGGGGCGGGATCCTCTACAATGAGCAGTTCTTC
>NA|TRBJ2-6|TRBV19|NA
CASSITGWGANVLTF
TGTGCCAGTAGTATTACGGGATGGGGGGCCAACGTCCTGACTTTC
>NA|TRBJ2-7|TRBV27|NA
CASSHESRGHEQYF
TGTGCCAGCAGCCACGAATCCAGGGGCCACGAGCAGTACTTC